A selection of T cell receptor beta chains follows, all from one sample in a study of identical twins. Each CDR3 protein is one row after TCRdb ran MiXCR on the 5' RACE reads. The sample contains roughly 750,000 distinct CDR3 sequences, around 20% of which appear only once. The sample was also linked to a second study, of T cells expressing NK-cell markers.

Sequencing was carried out using PBMCs. Receptors were obtained from a woman between 18 and 29 years old in good health. Each CDR3 is given without its conserved first and last residue. Fields, in order: D gene, J gene, V gene, CDR3 protein. A D gene is named only where the DNA matches it firmly.

d_gene: .; j_gene: TRBJ1-6; v_gene: TRBV20-1; CDR3aa: SARDGVVRGTDSPLH
d_gene: TRBD1; j_gene: TRBJ1-2; v_gene: TRBV20-1; CDR3aa: SASPGTAYGYT
d_gene: .; j_gene: TRBJ2-5; v_gene: TRBV3-1; CDR3aa: ASSQAYGRAETQY
d_gene: .; j_gene: TRBJ2-2; v_gene: TRBV4-3; CDR3aa: ASSQVIETGELF
d_gene: TRBD2; j_gene: TRBJ2-1; v_gene: TRBV7-9; CDR3aa: ASSLVTGGYNEQF
d_gene: .; j_gene: TRBJ2-2; v_gene: TRBV9; CDR3aa: ASSVGTKNTGELF
d_gene: TRBD2; j_gene: TRBJ2-1; v_gene: TRBV25-1; CDR3aa: ASSEAGGLDEQF
d_gene: .; j_gene: TRBJ2-1; v_gene: TRBV27; CDR3aa: ASSLFGGHNWI
d_gene: .; j_gene: TRBJ2-1; v_gene: TRBV5-1; CDR3aa: ASSLDGQYNEQF
d_gene: .; j_gene: TRBJ2-1; v_gene: TRBV13; CDR3aa: ASTQDEGGEQF
d_gene: .; j_gene: TRBJ2-7; v_gene: TRBV4-1; CDR3aa: ASSHGVGQGHEYPSEQY
d_gene: .; j_gene: TRBJ1-5; v_gene: TRBV6-1; CDR3aa: ASSDWDGLH
d_gene: .; j_gene: TRBJ2-1; v_gene: TRBV20-1; CDR3aa: RPLWGQSNEQF
d_gene: TRBD1; j_gene: TRBJ1-2; v_gene: TRBV9; CDR3aa: ASSAGQGTYGYT
d_gene: TRBD2; j_gene: TRBJ2-2; v_gene: TRBV20-1; CDR3aa: SARDLAGANTGELF
d_gene: TRBD2; j_gene: TRBJ2-1; v_gene: TRBV11-3; CDR3aa: ASSSPGLAGREQF
d_gene: TRBD2; j_gene: TRBJ2-3; v_gene: TRBV18; CDR3aa: ASSPLNSGSVTDTQY
d_gene: .; j_gene: TRBJ1-2; v_gene: TRBV5-1; CDR3aa: ASSKGGDRGYT
d_gene: TRBD2; j_gene: TRBJ2-1; v_gene: TRBV6-2/TRBV6-3; CDR3aa: ASSYLGLAGIDNEQF
d_gene: .; j_gene: TRBJ2-1; v_gene: TRBV29-1; CDR3aa: MGGASAHYNEQF
d_gene: TRBD1; j_gene: TRBJ2-7; v_gene: TRBV9; CDR3aa: ASSVEVGQTYEQY
d_gene: TRBD1; j_gene: TRBJ2-5; v_gene: TRBV5-1; CDR3aa: ASKWLQGSQETQY
d_gene: .; j_gene: TRBJ2-2; v_gene: TRBV20-1; CDR3aa: SAQGTGELF
d_gene: TRBD2; j_gene: TRBJ2-1; v_gene: TRBV12-3/TRBV12-4; CDR3aa: ASSPPGEGPGNEQF
d_gene: .; j_gene: TRBJ1-1; v_gene: TRBV5-1; CDR3aa: ASRKSEMNTEAF
d_gene: .; j_gene: TRBJ1-2; v_gene: TRBV12-3/TRBV12-4; CDR3aa: ASSFLSGGAYT
d_gene: .; j_gene: TRBJ2-6; v_gene: TRBV2; CDR3aa: ASSDQSSGANVLT
d_gene: .; j_gene: TRBJ2-7; v_gene: TRBV5-1; CDR3aa: ASSQTVSSYEQY
d_gene: TRBD1; j_gene: TRBJ1-2; v_gene: TRBV12-3/TRBV12-4; CDR3aa: ASSYRTGQAGYT
d_gene: .; j_gene: TRBJ2-1; v_gene: TRBV9; CDR3aa: ASSAYRGGSYNEQF
d_gene: TRBD2; j_gene: TRBJ2-7; v_gene: TRBV6-5; CDR3aa: ASSYSGGSHREQY
d_gene: TRBD2; j_gene: TRBJ2-3; v_gene: TRBV5-6; CDR3aa: ASSLGRVASGGADTQY
d_gene: TRBD2; j_gene: TRBJ2-1; v_gene: TRBV6-5; CDR3aa: ASSYSAGGVNEQF
d_gene: TRBD1; j_gene: TRBJ2-7; v_gene: TRBV12-3/TRBV12-4; CDR3aa: ASSFSGTGSGEQY
d_gene: TRBD2; j_gene: TRBJ2-1; v_gene: TRBV5-1; CDR3aa: ASSLVPSGVDEQF
d_gene: TRBD2; j_gene: TRBJ2-5; v_gene: TRBV7-9; CDR3aa: ASSLVPGGQETQY
d_gene: .; j_gene: TRBJ2-1; v_gene: TRBV5-1; CDR3aa: ASRPGTAAYNEQF
d_gene: .; j_gene: TRBJ2-2; v_gene: TRBV15; CDR3aa: ATSRGGILGTGELF
d_gene: .; j_gene: TRBJ2-2; v_gene: TRBV7-9; CDR3aa: ASSFPEVNGELF
d_gene: TRBD1; j_gene: TRBJ1-1; v_gene: TRBV20-1; CDR3aa: SAPLGQGKTNTEAF
d_gene: .; j_gene: TRBJ2-7; v_gene: TRBV20-1; CDR3aa: SARSPRGFGHKQY
d_gene: TRBD1; j_gene: TRBJ2-2; v_gene: TRBV6-1; CDR3aa: ASSGWDSQNTGELF
d_gene: .; j_gene: TRBJ2-5; v_gene: TRBV15; CDR3aa: ATNRQLQETQY
d_gene: .; j_gene: TRBJ2-6; v_gene: TRBV5-1; CDR3aa: ASSLGSWGSGANVLT
d_gene: .; j_gene: TRBJ2-1; v_gene: TRBV3-1; CDR3aa: ASSPGRSKF